Shown below are 23 T cell receptor beta chains from a single sample sequenced in a study of blood T cell repertoires in COVID-19. Generated by immunoSEQ multiplex PCR, the TCRdb table keeps only in-frame clones and is missing some. Among roughly 77,000 clones listed, around 90% were seen once. The sequencing input was peripheral blood. These receptors all stem from a man aged 50 to 59 with active COVID-19.

The chain links TRBV2 to TRBJ1-5; D is perhaps TRBD1 (5 bases). Trimming left V 6 bases short and J 6 bases short, with 21 bases between. This CDR3 comprises 16 residues. Germline values: CDR1 SNHLY, CDR2 FYNNEI. The CDR3 DNA sequence: TGTGCCAGCAGGGGGACCTTGGGAGGGAAAGGTCAGCCCCAGCATTTT. It translates to CASRGTLGGKGQPQHF. Together with reference TRBV2 and TRBJ1-5, the CDR3 gives the full variable domain: EPEVTQTPSHQVTQMGQEVILRCVPISNHLYFYWYRQILGQKVEFLVSFYNNEISEKSEIFDDQFSVERPDGSNFTLKIRSTKLEDSAMYFCASRGTLGGKGQPQHFGDGTRLSIL.

The chain's CDR3 is CASSTTTGYQETQYF. The CDR3 DNA follows: TGCGCCAGCAGCACAACGACTGGATACCAAGAGACCCAGTACTTC. The rearrangement links TRBV5-1 to TRBJ2-5, with D unresolved. Trimming pared 4 bases from V and 0 bases from J, leaving 13 bases between. This CDR3 comprises 15 residues. Germline V gene sequence: CDR1 SGHRS, CDR2 YFSETQ.

This chain links TRBV12-2 with TRBJ1-6; TRBD1 is taken as the D call from the table, unchecked against the DNA. TRBV12-2 is assigned pseudogene status. The length of the CDR3 is 15 residues. For the CDR3, the DNA is TGTGCAAGTCGCGAACCCTGGGCGTGTAATTCACCCCTCCACTTT. This codes for CASREPWACNSPLHF.

The chain is built from TRBV4-1 and TRBJ2-5; TRBD2 is a possible D gene (5 bases). The CDR3 extends over 15 amino acids. V dropped 0 bases and J dropped 4 bases, with 12 bases sitting between them. Germline-derived CDR1 and CDR2 are MGHRA and YSYEKL. The CDR3 nucleotides are TGCGCCAGCAGCCAAGATCCCGGGGAGCGAGAGACCCAGTACTTC. It specifies CASSQDPGERETQYF.

This chain uses TRBV19 with TRBJ2-5; D gene uncertain. The CDR3 is 13 residues long. Germline loops: CDR1 LNHDA, CDR2 SQIVND (reference sequence). The ends were cut back, 2 bases at V and 4 bases at J, with 8 bases in the middle. As DNA, the CDR3 is TGTGCCAGTAGTATATCCCCCGTAGAGACCCAGTACTTC. Amino acid sequence: CASSISPVETQYF. The whole variable domain, filled in from reference TRBV19 and TRBJ2-5, reads DGGITQSPKYLFRKEGQNVTLSCEQNLNHDAMYWYRQDPGQGLRLIYYSQIVNDFQKGDIAEGYSVSREKKESFPLTVTSAQKNPTAFYLCASSISPVETQYFGPGTRLLVL.

Of note for this clone: Other DNA sequences within the sample encode an identical CDR3. The chain carries TRBV18 and TRBJ2-6, with D possibly being TRBD1 (6 bases). The germline V and J ends were trimmed by 2 bases and 4 bases, with 6 bases remaining between them. The germline V gene encodes CDR1 KGHSH and CDR2 LQKENI. This CDR3 has 14 residues. Here the CDR3 reads CASSPGTGANVLTF. In DNA, the CDR3 is TGTGCCAGCTCACCAGGGACAGGGGCCAACGTCCTGACTTTC.

This rearrangement joins TRBV9 to TRBJ1-1; weak D call: TRBD1 (5 bases). CDR1 SGDLS and CDR2 YYNGEE come from the germline V gene. CDR3 length equals 17 residues. Trimming shortened V by 0 bases and J by 3 bases, and 18 bases separated the two germline ends. CDR3 DNA sequence: TGTGCCAGCAGCGTAGCTGGGGCAGGGAAGGTGGACACTGAAGCTTTCTTT. This gives the protein CASSVAGAGKVDTEAFF.

The rearrangement links TRBV7-9 to TRBJ2-1; TRBD2 aligns across 12 bases. The germline V gene has CDR1 SEHNR and CDR2 FQNEAQ (reference sequence). Trimming at V came to 4 bases and at J to 2 bases, leaving 3 bases not matched to a gene. This CDR3 comprises 16 residues. The CDR3 DNA follows: TGTGCCAGCAGCTCGACTAGCGGGGGAACCTACAATGAGCAGTTCTTC. Translation gives CASSSTSGGTYNEQFF.

The chain combines TRBV28 with TRBJ1-1; D not certain. The CDR3 totals 15 residues. Trimming shortened V by 3 bases and J by 0 bases, and 11 bases separated the two germline ends. Germline assignment: CDR1 MDHEN and CDR2 SYDVKM. The CDR3 sequence is CASSFPGDMNTEAFF. In DNA, the CDR3 is TGTGCCAGCAGTTTTCCGGGTGATATGAACACTGAAGCTTTCTTT. The whole variable domain, remainder taken from reference TRBV28 and TRBJ1-1, is DVKVTQSSRYLVKRTGEKVFLECVQDMDHENMFWYRQDPGLGLRLIYFSYDVKMKEKGDIPEGYSVSREKKERFSLILESASTNQTSMYLCASSFPGDMNTEAFFGQGTRLTVV.

CDR3 residues: CASSSQGSGATGELFF. CDR3 in DNA: TGTGCCAGCAGCTCCCAGGGGTCAGGGGCCACCGGGGAGCTGTTTTTT. This chain joins TRBV7-3 and TRBJ2-2; possibly TRBD1 for D (6 bases). Germline V CDR1 and CDR2: SGHTA, FQGTGA. V gave up 4 bases and J gave up 4 bases, with 16 bases separating them. The CDR3 is 16 amino acids.

This clone was seen a handful of times. V and J are TRBV7-9 and TRBJ1-2, with 7 nucleotides matching TRBD1. CDR3 length: 12 residues. Germline CDR1 and CDR2: SEHNR and FQNEAQ (reference sequence). V was pared by 6 bases and J by 5 bases, with 3 bases of the junction left unmatched. CDR3 DNA: TGTGCCAGCAGGGGGACAGATTATGGCTACACCTTC. This sequence encodes CASRGTDYGYTF.

This clone occurred a few times. V is TRBV5-1 and J is TRBJ2-7; 7 bases are shared with TRBD1. Per the germline V gene, CDR1 is SGHRS and CDR2 is YFSETQ. The CDR3 extends over 15 amino acids. V dropped 5 bases and J dropped 0; count of bases not matched to a gene: 8. CDR3: CASSFSAGGSYEQYF. The CDR3 nucleotides are TGCGCCAGCAGTTTTTCCGCAGGGGGCTCCTACGAGCAGTACTTC.

This clone was counted between two and nine times. The V and J genes are TRBV28 and TRBJ2-3; possibly TRBD2 for D (7 bases). The V gene lost 11 bases and the J gene lost 1 base, with 13 bases spanning the gap. The length of the CDR3 is 13 residues. From germline, CDR1 is MDHEN and CDR2 SYDVKM. The CDR3 DNA follows: TGTGCCTCCGGGGGGCGGGGCACAGATACGCAGTATTTT. Encoded protein: CASGGRGTDTQYF.

This clone has a handful of counts. V gene TRBV11-2 combines with J gene TRBJ1-3; D is ambiguous. Germline CDR1 reads SGHAT; CDR2 reads FQNNGV. Trimming took 5 bases from V and 3 from J, leaving 5 bases between them. The CDR3 runs 12 residues. The CDR3 DNA is TGTGCCAGCAGCCTAAGTGGAAACACCATATATTTT. It specifies CASSLSGNTIYF.

CDR3 coding DNA: TGTGCCAGCAGCTTAGGTCCCACCTACGAGCAGTACTTC. Translated: CASSLGPTYEQYF. The J gene is TRBJ2-7, the V gene TRBV11-2; unclear D gene. Germline CDR1 and CDR2: SGHAT and FQNNGV. Between the trimmed V and J ends, which lost 1 base and 2 bases, there was a span of 6 bases. The CDR3 is 13 amino acids.

The chain is built from TRBV27 and TRBJ1-2, with 11 bases matching TRBD1. Per germline, CDR1 MNHEY and CDR2 SMNVEV (reference sequence). V lost 5 bases to trimming and J lost 1 base; unmatched junction nucleotides: 21. CDR3 length equals 21 residues. CDR3 DNA sequence: TGTGCCAGCAGTCGAGCGGACAGGGGGCTGGTGCATTCGACCTTTAACTATGGCTACACCTTC. Translation gives CASSRADRGLVHSTFNYGYTF.

The chain combines TRBV16 with TRBJ1-1; tentative D call: TRBD1 (6 bases). Deletions cut 0 bases from V and 7 bases from J, with 9 bases between. CDR3 length: 13 residues. Germline V CDR1 and CDR2: KGHSY, FQNENV. CDR3 residues: CASSQSRGGEAFF. DNA of the CDR3: TGTGCCAGCAGCCAATCCAGGGGTGGTGAAGCTTTCTTT.

The gene calls are TRBV11-3 and TRBJ1-1; D gene ambiguous. V gave up 5 bases and J gave up 3 bases, with 16 bases separating them. CDR1 SGHNT and CDR2 YENEEA come from the germline V gene. The CDR3 loop spans 15 amino acids. DNA for the CDR3: TGTGCCAGCAGCCCAGGTGGTTGGGTGGACACTGAAGCTTTCTTT. It is translated as CASSPGGWVDTEAFF.

V and J are TRBV11-3 and TRBJ2-6, with TRBD1 matching 8 bases. This CDR3 spans 18 amino acids. The junction had 8 bases not matched to a gene; V was cut back by 4 bases and J by 0 bases. CDR1 and CDR2 (germline): SGHNT, YENEEA. CDR3 loop: CASSSRSDRGSGANVLTF. DNA for the CDR3: TGTGCCAGCAGCTCCCGAAGCGACAGGGGCTCTGGGGCCAACGTCCTGACTTTC.

The V gene is TRBV28, the J gene TRBJ2-7; TRBD2 is a possible D gene (6 bases). Germline values: CDR1 MDHEN, CDR2 SYDVKM. V lost 5 bases and J lost 5, with 13 bases in between. The CDR3 consists of 13 residues. The CDR3 loop is CASSQTGDHEQYF. CDR3 coding DNA: TGTGCCAGCAGTCAAACGGGAGACCACGAGCAGTACTTC.

This clone came up a few times. The rearrangement uses TRBV28 and TRBJ1-6; D unclear. The V gene's germline CDR1 is MDHEN and CDR2 SYDVKM. Trimming shortened V by 3 bases and J by 9 bases, and 6 bases separated the two germline ends. The CDR3 runs 12 residues. CDR3 sequence reads: CASSFSLSPLHF. In DNA, the CDR3 is TGTGCCAGCAGTTTTAGCCTTTCACCCCTCCACTTT.

V gene TRBV5-6 combines with J gene TRBJ2-3; tentatively, D is TRBD2 (5 bases). V was clipped by 0 bases and J by 6 bases, with 11 bases between them. Germline V gene lookup returns CDR1 SGHDT and CDR2 YYEEEE. The CDR3 extends over 14 amino acids. The CDR3, as DNA: TGTGCCAGCAGCTTGGTAGCCGGCGGGGATACGCAGTATTTT. This encodes CASSLVAGGDTQYF.

The CDR3 bases are TGTGCCAGCAAACTAGCGGTAGGCGATGAGCAGTTCTTC. Its protein product is CASKLAVGDEQFF. This chain joins TRBV28 and TRBJ2-1; TRBD2 aligns across 8 bases. Per germline, CDR1 MDHEN and CDR2 SYDVKM. The J segment lost 8 bases and the V segment lost 7 bases, leaving 7 bases of the junction unmatched. CDR3 size: 13 residues. The whole variable domain, filled in from reference TRBV28 and TRBJ2-1, reads DVKVTQSSRYLVKRTGEKVFLECVQDMDHENMFWYRQDPGLGLRLIYFSYDVKMKEKGDIPEGYSVSREKKERFSLILESASTNQTSMYLCASKLAVGDEQFFGPGTRLTVL.